The source of this T cell receptor beta chain is a study of monozygotic twins with inflammatory bowel disease. Study conclusions and caveats: The results supported no single strong signal or clonotype associated with IBD. Those with IBD had lower TCRbeta diversity (inverse Simpson) than their healthy co-twins did.

This CDR3 comprises 14 residues. CDR1 SGHKS and CDR2 YYEKEE come from the germline V gene (reference sequence). During cDNA synthesis, UMIs that each contained a 6-nucleotide sample barcode were added by means of template switching. TCRdb reprocessed the 5' RACE reads, keeping one entry per CDR3 protein, no DNA. The sample totals approximately 150,000 distinct CDR3 sequences. Details on this clonotype: Its antigen is not known.

The sequenced sample consisted of blood. This TCR derives from a human donor with ulcerative colitis or Crohn's disease, or a healthy co-twin of an affected twin (not recorded which). The V gene is TRBV5-5, the J gene TRBJ2-3. The chain's CDR3 is CASMITIEADTQYF. The full variable domain, with the rest looked up from reference TRBV5-5 and TRBJ2-3, is DAGVTQSPTHLIKTRGQQVTLRCSPISGHKSVSWYQQVLGQGPQFIFQYYEKEERGRGNFPDRFSARQFPNYSSELNVNALLLGDSALYLCASMITIEADTQYFGPGTRLTVL.